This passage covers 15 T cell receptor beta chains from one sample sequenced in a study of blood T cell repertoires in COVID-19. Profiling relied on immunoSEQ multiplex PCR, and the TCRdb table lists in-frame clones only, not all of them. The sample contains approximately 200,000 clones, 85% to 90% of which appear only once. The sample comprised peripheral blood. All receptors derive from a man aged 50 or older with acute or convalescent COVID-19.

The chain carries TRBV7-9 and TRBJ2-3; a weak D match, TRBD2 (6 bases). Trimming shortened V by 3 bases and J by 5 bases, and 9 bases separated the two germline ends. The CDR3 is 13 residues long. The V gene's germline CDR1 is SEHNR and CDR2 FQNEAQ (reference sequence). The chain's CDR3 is CASSFQGGDTQYF. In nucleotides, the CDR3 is TGTGCCAGCAGCTTCCAGGGAGGAGATACGCAGTATTTT.

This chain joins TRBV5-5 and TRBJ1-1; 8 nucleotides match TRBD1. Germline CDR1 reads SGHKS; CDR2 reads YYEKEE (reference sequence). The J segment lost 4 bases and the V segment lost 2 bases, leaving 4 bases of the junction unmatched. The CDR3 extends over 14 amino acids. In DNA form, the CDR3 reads TGTGCCAGCAGCTTCGCAGGGGGCATCACTGAAGCTTTCTTT. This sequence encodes CASSFAGGITEAFF.

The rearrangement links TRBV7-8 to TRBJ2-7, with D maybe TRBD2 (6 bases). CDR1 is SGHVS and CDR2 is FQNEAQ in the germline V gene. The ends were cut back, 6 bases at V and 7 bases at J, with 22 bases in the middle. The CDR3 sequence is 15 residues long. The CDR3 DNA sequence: TGTGCCAGCAGTTATATGGGACTGCGGGCTGGGGAGCAGTACTTC. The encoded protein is CASSYMGLRAGEQYF.

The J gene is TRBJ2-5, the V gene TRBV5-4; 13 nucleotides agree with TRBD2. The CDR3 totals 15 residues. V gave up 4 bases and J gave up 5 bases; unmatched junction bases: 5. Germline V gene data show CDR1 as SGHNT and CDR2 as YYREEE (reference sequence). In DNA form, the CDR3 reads TGTGCCAGCAGCGCCACTAGCGGGGGGGGCGAGACCCAGTACTTC. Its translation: CASSATSGGGETQYF.

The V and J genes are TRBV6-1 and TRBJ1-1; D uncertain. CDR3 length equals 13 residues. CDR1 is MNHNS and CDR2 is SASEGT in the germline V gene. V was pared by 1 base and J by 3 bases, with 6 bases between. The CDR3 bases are TGTGCCAGCAGTGAAGTGGCCCACACTGAAGCTTTCTTT. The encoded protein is CASSEVAHTEAFF.

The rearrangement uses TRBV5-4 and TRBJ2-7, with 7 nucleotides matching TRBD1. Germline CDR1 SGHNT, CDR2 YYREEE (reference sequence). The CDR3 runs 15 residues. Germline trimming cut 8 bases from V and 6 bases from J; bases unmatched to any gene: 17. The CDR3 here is CASSLRDRASGEQYF. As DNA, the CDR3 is TGTGCCAGTTCTCTCCGGGACAGAGCATCTGGCGAGCAGTACTTC.

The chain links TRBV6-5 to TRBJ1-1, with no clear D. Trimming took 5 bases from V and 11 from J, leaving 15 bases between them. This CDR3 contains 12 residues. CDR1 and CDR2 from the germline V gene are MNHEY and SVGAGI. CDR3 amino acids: CASSPDYAEAFF. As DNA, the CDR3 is TGTGCCAGCAGTCCCGATTATGCCGAGGCTTTCTTT.

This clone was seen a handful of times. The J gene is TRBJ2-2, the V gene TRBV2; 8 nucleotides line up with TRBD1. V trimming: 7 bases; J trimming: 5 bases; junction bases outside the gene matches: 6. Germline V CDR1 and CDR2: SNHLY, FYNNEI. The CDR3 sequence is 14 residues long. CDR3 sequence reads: CASTRTGLTGELFF. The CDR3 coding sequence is TGTGCCAGCACCAGGACAGGGTTAACCGGGGAGCTGTTTTTT.

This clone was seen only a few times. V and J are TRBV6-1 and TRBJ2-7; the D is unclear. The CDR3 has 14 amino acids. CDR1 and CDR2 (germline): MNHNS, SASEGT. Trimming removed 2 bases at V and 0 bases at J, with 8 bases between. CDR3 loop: CASSEQVFSYEQYF. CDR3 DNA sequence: TGTGCCAGCAGTGAACAGGTATTCTCCTACGAGCAGTACTTC.

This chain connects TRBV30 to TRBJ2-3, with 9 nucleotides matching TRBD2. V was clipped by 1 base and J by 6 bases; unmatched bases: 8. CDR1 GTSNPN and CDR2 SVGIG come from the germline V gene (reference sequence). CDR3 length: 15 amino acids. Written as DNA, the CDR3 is TGTGCCTGGAGTGGGCTAGCGGGGTTGGTGGATACGCAGTATTTT. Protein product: CAWSGLAGLVDTQYF.

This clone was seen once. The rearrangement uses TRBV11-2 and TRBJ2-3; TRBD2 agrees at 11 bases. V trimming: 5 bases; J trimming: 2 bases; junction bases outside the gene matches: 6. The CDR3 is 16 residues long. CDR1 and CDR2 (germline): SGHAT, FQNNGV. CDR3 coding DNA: TGTGCCAGCAGCCCCGGGACTAGCGGATTCACAGATACGCAGTATTTT. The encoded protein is CASSPGTSGFTDTQYF.

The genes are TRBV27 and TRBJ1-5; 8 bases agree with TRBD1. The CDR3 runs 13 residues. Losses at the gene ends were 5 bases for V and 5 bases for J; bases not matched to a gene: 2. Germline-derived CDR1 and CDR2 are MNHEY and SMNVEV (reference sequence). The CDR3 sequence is CASSVQGDQPQHF. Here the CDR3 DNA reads TGTGCCAGCAGTGTACAGGGGGATCAGCCCCAGCATTTT.

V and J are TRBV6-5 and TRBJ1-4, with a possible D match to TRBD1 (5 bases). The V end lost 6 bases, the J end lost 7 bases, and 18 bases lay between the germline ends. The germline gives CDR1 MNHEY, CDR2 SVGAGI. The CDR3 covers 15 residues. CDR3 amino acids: CASSTGPSFREKLFF. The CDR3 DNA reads TGTGCCAGCAGCACAGGCCCGTCGTTTCGTGAAAAACTGTTTTTT.

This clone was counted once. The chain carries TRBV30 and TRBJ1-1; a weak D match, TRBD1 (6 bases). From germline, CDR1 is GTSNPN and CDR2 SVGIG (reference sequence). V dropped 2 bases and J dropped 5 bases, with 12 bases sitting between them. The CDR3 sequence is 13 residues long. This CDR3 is CAWSPGVGTEAFF. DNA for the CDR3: TGTGCCTGGAGTCCAGGGGTAGGGACTGAAGCTTTCTTT.

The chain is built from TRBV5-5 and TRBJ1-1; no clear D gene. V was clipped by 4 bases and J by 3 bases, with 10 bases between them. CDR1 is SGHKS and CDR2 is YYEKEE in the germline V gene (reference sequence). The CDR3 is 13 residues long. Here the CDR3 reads CASSLLSDTEAFF. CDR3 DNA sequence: TGTGCCAGCAGCCTTCTCTCGGACACTGAAGCTTTCTTT.